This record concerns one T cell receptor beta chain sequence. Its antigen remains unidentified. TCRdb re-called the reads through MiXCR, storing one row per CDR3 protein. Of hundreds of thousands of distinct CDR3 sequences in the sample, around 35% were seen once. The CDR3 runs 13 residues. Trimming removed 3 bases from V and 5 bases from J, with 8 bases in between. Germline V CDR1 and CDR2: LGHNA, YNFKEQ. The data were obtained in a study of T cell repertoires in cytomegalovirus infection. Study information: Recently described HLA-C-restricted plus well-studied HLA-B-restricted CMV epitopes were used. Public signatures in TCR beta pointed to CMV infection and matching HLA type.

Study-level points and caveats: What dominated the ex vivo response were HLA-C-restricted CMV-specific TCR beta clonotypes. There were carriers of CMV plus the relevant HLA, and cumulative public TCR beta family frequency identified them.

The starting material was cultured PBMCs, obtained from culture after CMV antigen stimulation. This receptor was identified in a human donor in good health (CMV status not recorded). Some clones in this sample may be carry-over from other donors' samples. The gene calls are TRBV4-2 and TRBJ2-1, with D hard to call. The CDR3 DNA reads TGTGCCAGCAGCCATCCGCGGCACAATGAGCAGTTCTTC. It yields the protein CASSHPRHNEQFF.